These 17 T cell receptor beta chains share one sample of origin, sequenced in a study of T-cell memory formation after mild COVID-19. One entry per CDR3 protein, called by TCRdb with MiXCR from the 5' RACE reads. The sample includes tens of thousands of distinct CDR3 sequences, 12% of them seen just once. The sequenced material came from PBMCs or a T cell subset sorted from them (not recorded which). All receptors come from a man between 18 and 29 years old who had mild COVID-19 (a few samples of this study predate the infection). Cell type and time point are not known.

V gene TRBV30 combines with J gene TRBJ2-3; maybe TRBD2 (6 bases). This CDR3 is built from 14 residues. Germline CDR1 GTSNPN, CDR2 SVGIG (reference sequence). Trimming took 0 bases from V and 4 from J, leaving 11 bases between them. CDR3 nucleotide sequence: TGTGCCTGGAGTGTATTAGCGGTCCCAGATACGCAGTATTTT. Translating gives CAWSVLAVPDTQYF.

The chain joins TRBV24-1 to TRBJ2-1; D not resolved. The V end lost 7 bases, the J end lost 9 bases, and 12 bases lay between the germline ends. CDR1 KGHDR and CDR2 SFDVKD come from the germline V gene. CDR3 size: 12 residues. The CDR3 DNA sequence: TGTGCCACCAGGACCAAGACGGGTGAGCAGTTCTTC. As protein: CATRTKTGEQFF.

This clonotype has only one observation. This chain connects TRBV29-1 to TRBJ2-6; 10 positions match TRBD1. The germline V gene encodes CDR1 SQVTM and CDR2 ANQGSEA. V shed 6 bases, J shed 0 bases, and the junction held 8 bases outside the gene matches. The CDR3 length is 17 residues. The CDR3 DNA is TGCAGCGTCAGGACAGGGGGGACCTTCTCTGGGGCCAACGTCCTGACTTTC. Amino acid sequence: CSVRTGGTFSGANVLTF.

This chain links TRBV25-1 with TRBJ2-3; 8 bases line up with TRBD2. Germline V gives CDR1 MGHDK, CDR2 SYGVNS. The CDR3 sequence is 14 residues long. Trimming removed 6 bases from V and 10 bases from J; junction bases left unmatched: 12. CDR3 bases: TGTGCCAGCAGGAGGGCGGGGACTAGTCCTGCGCAGTATTTT. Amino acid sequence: CASRRAGTSPAQYF. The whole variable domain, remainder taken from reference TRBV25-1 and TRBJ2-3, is EADIYQTPRYLVIGTGKKITLECSQTMGHDKMYWYQQDPGMELHLIHYSYGVNSTEKGDLSSESTVSRIRTEHFPLTLESARPSHTSQYLCASRRAGTSPAQYFGPGTRLTVL.

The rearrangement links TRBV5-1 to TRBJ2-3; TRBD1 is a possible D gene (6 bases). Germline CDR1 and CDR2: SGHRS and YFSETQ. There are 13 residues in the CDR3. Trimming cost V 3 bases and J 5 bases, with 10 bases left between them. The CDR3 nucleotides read TGCGCCAGCAGCTGGGGGCGGAAAGATACGCAGTATTTT. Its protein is CASSWGRKDTQYF.

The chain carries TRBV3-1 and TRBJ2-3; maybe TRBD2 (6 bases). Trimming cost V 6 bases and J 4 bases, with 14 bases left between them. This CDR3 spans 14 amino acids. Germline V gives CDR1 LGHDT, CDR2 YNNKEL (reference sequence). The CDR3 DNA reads TGTGCCAGCAGTCCGACGACTAGTTCAGATACGCAGTATTTT. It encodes CASSPTTSSDTQYF.

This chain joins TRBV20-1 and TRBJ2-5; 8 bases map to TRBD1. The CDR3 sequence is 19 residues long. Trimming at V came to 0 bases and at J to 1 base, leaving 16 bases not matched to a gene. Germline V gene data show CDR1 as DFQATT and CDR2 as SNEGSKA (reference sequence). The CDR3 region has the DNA TGCAGTGCTAGAGACGCCCTGGACCTCGGACAGGGATTCCAAGAGACCCAGTACTTC. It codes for CSARDALDLGQGFQETQYF.

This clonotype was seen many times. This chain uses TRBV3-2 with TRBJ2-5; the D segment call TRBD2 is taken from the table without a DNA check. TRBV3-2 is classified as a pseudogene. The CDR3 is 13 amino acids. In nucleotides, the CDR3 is TGTGCCAGCAGCCGCGTAGTCGCGGAGACCCAGTACTTC. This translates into CASSRVVAETQYF.

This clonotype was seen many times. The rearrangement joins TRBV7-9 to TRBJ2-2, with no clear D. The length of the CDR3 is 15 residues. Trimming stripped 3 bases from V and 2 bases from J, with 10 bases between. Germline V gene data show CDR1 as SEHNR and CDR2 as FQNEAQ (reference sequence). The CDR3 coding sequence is TGTGCCAGCAGCTTTAGTATGATCAACACCGGGGAGCTGTTTTTT. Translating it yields CASSFSMINTGELFF.

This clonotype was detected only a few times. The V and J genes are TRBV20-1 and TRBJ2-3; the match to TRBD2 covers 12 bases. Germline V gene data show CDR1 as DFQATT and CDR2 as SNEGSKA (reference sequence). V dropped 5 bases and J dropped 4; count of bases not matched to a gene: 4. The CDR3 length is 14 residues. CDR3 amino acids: CSAPSGGASDTQYF. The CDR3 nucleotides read TGCAGTGCTCCTAGCGGGGGGGCCTCAGATACGCAGTATTTT.

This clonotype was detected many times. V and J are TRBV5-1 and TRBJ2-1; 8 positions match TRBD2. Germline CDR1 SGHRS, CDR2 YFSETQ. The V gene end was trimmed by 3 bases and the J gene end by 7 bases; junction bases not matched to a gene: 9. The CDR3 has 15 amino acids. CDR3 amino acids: CASSSGGSGGNEQFF. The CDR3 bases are TGCGCCAGCAGCTCGGGAGGGTCCGGGGGTAATGAGCAGTTCTTC. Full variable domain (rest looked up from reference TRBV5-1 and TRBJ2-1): KAGVTQTPRYLIKTRGQQVTLSCSPISGHRSVSWYQQTPGQGLQFLFEYFSETQRNKGNFPGRFSGRQFSNSRSEMNVSTLELGDSALYLCASSSGGSGGNEQFFGPGTRLTVL.

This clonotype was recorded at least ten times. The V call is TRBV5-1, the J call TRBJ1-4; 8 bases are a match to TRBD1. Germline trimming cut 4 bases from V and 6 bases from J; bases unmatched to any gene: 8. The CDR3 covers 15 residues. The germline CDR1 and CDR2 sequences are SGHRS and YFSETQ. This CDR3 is CASSRTGLSDEKLFF. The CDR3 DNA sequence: TGCGCCAGCAGCCGGACAGGGTTGTCGGATGAAAAACTGTTTTTT.

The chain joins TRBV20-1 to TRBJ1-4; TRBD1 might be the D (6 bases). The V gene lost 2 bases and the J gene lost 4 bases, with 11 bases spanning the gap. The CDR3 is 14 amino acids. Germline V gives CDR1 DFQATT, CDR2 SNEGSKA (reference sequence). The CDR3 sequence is CSARSRGGNEKLFF. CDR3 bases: TGCAGTGCTAGAAGCAGGGGCGGTAATGAAAAACTGTTTTTT.

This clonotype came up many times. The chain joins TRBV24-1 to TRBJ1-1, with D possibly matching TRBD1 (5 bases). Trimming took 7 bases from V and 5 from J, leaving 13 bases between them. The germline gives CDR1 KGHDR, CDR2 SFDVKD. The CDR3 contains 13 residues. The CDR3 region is CATSQGEVTEAFF. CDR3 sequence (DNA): TGTGCCACCAGCCAGGGTGAAGTGACTGAAGCTTTCTTT.

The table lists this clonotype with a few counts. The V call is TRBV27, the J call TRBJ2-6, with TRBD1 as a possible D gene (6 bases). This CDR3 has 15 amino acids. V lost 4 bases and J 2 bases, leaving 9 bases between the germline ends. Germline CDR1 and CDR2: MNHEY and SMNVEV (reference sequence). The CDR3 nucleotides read TGTGCCAGCAGTTCAAAGGGGGCTGGGGCCAACGTCCTGACTTTC. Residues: CASSSKGAGANVLTF.

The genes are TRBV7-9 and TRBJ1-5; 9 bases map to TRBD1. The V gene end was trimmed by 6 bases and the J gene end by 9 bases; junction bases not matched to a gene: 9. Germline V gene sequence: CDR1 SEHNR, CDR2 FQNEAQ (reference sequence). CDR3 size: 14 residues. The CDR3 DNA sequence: TGTGCCAGCAGTACCGGGACAGGGTTGGGGCCCCAGCATTTT. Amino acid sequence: CASSTGTGLGPQHF.

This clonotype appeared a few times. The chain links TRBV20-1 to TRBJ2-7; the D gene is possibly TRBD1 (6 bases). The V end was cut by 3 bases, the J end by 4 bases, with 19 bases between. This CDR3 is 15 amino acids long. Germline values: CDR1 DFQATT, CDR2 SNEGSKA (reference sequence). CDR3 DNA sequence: TGCAGTGCTAGGCCATTCACAGGGACGGAATACGAGCAGTACTTC. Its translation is CSARPFTGTEYEQYF.